This is a list of T cell receptor beta chains from one sample in a study of metastatic and nonmetastatic thyroid tumors. Through MiXCR, TCRdb re-clonotyped the PCR reads. Here the sample spans approximately 90,000 clones, roughly an eighth being singletons. Material for sequencing was blood. Every receptor here comes from a female donor with papillary thyroid cancer or a benign thyroid nodule (not recorded which). Some clones in this sample may be carry-over from other donors' samples. Both conserved end residues are part of each CDR3. The D gene is left open where the match is weak. Size tells how often a clone was seen (once, few, many) or the class of an expanded clone, and some rows leave it out.

CDR3 DNA | CDR3 protein | J gene | clone size | V gene | D gene
TGTGCCAGCAGCCGACAGGGAACACACAACAATGAGCAGTTCTTC | CASSRQGTHNNEQFF | TRBJ2-1 | . | TRBV12-3/TRBV12-4 | TRBD1
TGCGCCAGCAGCCAAGCCTTAGATCAGCCCCAGCATTTT | CASSQALDQPQHF | TRBJ1-5 | many | TRBV4-3 | .
TGTGCCAGCAGCCAAGGGAGGGACCTAGCCACAGATACGCAGTATTTT | CASSQGRDLATDTQYF | TRBJ2-3 | . | TRBV3-1 | .
TGCAGTGCTCGAAACCCGACCGGGACAACGAACACCGGGGAGCTGTTTTTT | CSARNPTGTTNTGELFF | TRBJ2-2 | many | TRBV20-1 | .
TGTGCCAGCAGAAGGGACAGGGGGAAGACCCAGTACTTC | CASRRDRGKTQYF | TRBJ2-5 | many | TRBV6-1 | TRBD1
TGTGCCAGTGCCGGGGACAGGGGATTCACTGAAGCTTTCTTT | CASAGDRGFTEAFF | TRBJ1-1 | many | TRBV19 | TRBD1
TGTGCCAGCAGTTTTGATGTCTATGGACGGTTGAACACTGAAGCTTTCTTT | CASSFDVYGRLNTEAFF | TRBJ1-1 | many | TRBV28 | .
TGTGCCAGCAGGGGCGATGGGGTCACCCTCCACTTT | CASRGDGVTLHF | TRBJ1-6 | many | TRBV2 | .
TGTGCCAGTAGTATAGTTATGTACGGGACTCAATCAATGAACACTGAAGCTTTCTTT | CASSIVMYGTQSMNTEAFF | TRBJ1-1 | . | TRBV19 | .
TGTGCCAGCAGTTCACAGGGGTCAGTTTCTGAAGCTTTCTTT | CASSSQGSVSEAFF | TRBJ1-1 | many | TRBV6-1 | TRBD1
TGTGCCAGCAGTGATGTGGCAGGGAGTGGTAAATATGGTTACACCTTC | CASSDVAGSGKYGYTF | TRBJ1-2 | few | TRBV6-1 | .
TGTGCCAGCAGCAGAAGCGGGAGCAATACGAATGAGCAGTTCTTC | CASSRSGSNTNEQFF | TRBJ2-1 | many | TRBV27 | TRBD2
TGTGCCAGCAGCCCCCTCGGGGAAGAGACCCAATACTTC | CASSPLGEETQYF | TRBJ2-5 | few | TRBV7-2 | .
TGTGCCAGCAGTCCCCGGGACAGTTTCTATGGCTACACCTTC | CASSPRDSFYGYTF | TRBJ1-2 | many | TRBV6-1 | TRBD1
TGTGCCAGCAGCTTGTCGGGACACGGCTATGGCTACACCTTC | CASSLSGHGYGYTF | TRBJ1-2 | many | TRBV5-6 | .
TGCGCCAGCAGCTTCAAGTCAGGACAAGTAACAGATACGCAGTATTTT | CASSFKSGQVTDTQYF | TRBJ2-3 | many | TRBV5-1 | .
TGTGCCAGCAGTTACGCTAGCGGGTCGTACGAGCAGTACTTC | CASSYASGSYEQYF | TRBJ2-7 | . | TRBV6-6 | TRBD2
TGTGCCAGCAGCCGTGGCTGGGATCGGGACGAGCAGTACTTC | CASSRGWDRDEQYF | TRBJ2-7 | many | TRBV6-1 | .
TGTGCCAGCAGTCGTACCTCTGGAAACACCATATATTTT | CASSRTSGNTIYF | TRBJ1-3 | many | TRBV6-1 | .
TGTGCCATTAGTGCCGGGAGGGCCAGAGAGCAGCACTTC | CAISAGRAREQHF | TRBJ2-7 | . | TRBV19 | TRBD2
TGCAGTGCTAGGACCAATAGTAGGGAGCAGTACTTC | CSARTNSREQYF | TRBJ2-7 | many | TRBV20-1 | .
TGTGCCAGCAGCCCCTACGTAGGTCAGCCCCAACATTTT | CASSPYVGQPQHF | TRBJ1-5 | few | TRBV2 | .
TGCGCCAGCAGCCGAGCGGGAGAATATTCCGGCTACACCTTC | CASSRAGEYSGYTF | TRBJ1-2 | many | TRBV5-1 | .
TGCAGTGCTAGAGATCCCCTCCAGAGCTCCTACAATGAGCAGTTCTTC | CSARDPLQSSYNEQFF | TRBJ2-1 | many | TRBV20-1 | .
TGCAGTGCTACCGGGACTAGCGGTCACAATGAGCAGTTCTTC | CSATGTSGHNEQFF | TRBJ2-1 | many | TRBV20-1 | TRBD2
TGTGCCAGCAGCTTAGGAGTGAGGGGCGGGTACGAGCAGTACTTC | CASSLGVRGGYEQYF | TRBJ2-7 | many | TRBV11-2 | .
TGTGCCAGTAGTACATGGACAGCTGAAGCTTTCTTT | CASSTWTAEAFF | TRBJ1-1 | many | TRBV19 | .
TGCGCCAGCAGCCTCAGGGGGGTGACCGCTTCGCCTTCCTACAATGAGCAGTTCTTC | CASSLRGVTASPSYNEQFF | TRBJ2-1 | . | TRBV5-1 | .
TGTGCCAGCAGGTCGAGGGACGGTGGGCAAGAGACCCAGTACTTC | CASRSRDGGQETQYF | TRBJ2-5 | many | TRBV2 | .
TGTGCCAGCAGTTTATATGTAGCGGGAGGAGTTAATGAGCAGTTCTTC | CASSLYVAGGVNEQFF | TRBJ2-1 | . | TRBV27 | TRBD2
TGCAGTGCTACAGGACAGGGACCAGATACGCAGTATTTT | CSATGQGPDTQYF | TRBJ2-3 | many | TRBV20-1 | TRBD1
TGTGCCAGCAGTCCCCCGTTGGGAATTGGGACTAATTCACCCCTCCACTTT | CASSPPLGIGTNSPLHF | TRBJ1-6 | many | TRBV28 | .
TGTGCCAGCAGCTTAGGGGGACTATCTCTCTACGAGCAGTACTTC | CASSLGGLSLYEQYF | TRBJ2-7 | many | TRBV11-2 | TRBD2
TGTGCCACCAGCTCGGGACAGGGTTGGAACACTGAAGCTTTCTTT | CATSSGQGWNTEAFF | TRBJ1-1 | many | TRBV15 | TRBD1
TGCAGCGTATTGTCTAGCGGGGTAAACTCCTACAATGAGCAGTTCTTC | CSVLSSGVNSYNEQFF | TRBJ2-1 | many | TRBV29-1 | TRBD2
TGTGCCAGCAGCCGGAGCGGGGACTACGAGCAGTACTTC | CASSRSGDYEQYF | TRBJ2-7 | many | TRBV5-4 | TRBD2
TGTGCCATCAGTGACCGACTAGCGGGATTCGCCCACAATGAGCAGTTCTTC | CAISDRLAGFAHNEQFF | TRBJ2-1 | . | TRBV24-1 | TRBD2
TGTGCCAGCAGCCCGACCGGGGCAGGGGGGACTCAGCCCCAGCATTTT | CASSPTGAGGTQPQHF | TRBJ1-5 | . | TRBV4-2 | TRBD1
TGCGCCAGCAGCTTGGACCCGCGGGGATCCTACAATGAGCAGTTCTTC | CASSLDPRGSYNEQFF | TRBJ2-1 | many | TRBV5-1 | .
TGTGCCAGCAGGCGCGCTAGCGGGCTCTCGAACACCGGGGAGCTGTTTTTT | CASRRASGLSNTGELFF | TRBJ2-2 | many | TRBV28 | TRBD2